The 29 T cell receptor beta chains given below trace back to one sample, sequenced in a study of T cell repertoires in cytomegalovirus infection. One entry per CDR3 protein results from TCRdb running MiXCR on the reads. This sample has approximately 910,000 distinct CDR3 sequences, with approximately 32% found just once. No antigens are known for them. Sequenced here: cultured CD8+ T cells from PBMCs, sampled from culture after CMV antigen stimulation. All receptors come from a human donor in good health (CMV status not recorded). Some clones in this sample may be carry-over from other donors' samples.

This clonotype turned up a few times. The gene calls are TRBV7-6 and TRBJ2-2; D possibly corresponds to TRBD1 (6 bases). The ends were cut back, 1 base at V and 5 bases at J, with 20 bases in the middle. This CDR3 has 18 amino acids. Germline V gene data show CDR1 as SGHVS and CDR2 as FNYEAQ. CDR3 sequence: CASSLDFESTGTTGELFF. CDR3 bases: TGTGCCAGCAGCTTAGACTTTGAAAGTACAGGGACGACCGGGGAGCTGTTTTTT.

Here the CDR3 reads CAISESRGTNGYTF. The CDR3 DNA reads as TGTGCCATCAGTGAGTCGAGAGGGACCAATGGCTACACCTTC. This chain uses TRBV10-3 with TRBJ1-2; tentatively, D is TRBD1 (5 bases). The germline V gene encodes CDR1 ENHRY and CDR2 SYGVKD. CDR3 size: 14 residues. The V end was cut by 0 bases, the J end by 6 bases, with 11 bases between.

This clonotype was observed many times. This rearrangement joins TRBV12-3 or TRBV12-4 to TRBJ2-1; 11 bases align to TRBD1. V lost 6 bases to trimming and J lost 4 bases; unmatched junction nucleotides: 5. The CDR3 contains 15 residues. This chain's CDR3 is CASSRRDRGYNEQFF. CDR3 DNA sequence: TGTGCCAGCAGCAGGCGGGACAGGGGGTACAATGAGCAGTTCTTC.

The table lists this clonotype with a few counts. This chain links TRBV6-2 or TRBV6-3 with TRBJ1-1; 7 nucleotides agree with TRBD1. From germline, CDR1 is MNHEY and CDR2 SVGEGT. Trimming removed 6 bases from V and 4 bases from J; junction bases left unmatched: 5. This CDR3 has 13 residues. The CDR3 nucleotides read TGTGCCAGCAGACGACAGGGACCCACTGAAGCTTTCTTT. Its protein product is CASRRQGPTEAFF.

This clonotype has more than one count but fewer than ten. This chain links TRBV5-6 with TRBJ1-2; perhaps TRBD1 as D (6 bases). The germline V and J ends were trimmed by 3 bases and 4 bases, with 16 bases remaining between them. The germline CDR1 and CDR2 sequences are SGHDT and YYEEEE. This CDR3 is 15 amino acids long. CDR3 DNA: TGTGCCAGCAGCTCCGTGCCGGACAGTTTCTATGGCTACACCTTC. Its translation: CASSSVPDSFYGYTF.

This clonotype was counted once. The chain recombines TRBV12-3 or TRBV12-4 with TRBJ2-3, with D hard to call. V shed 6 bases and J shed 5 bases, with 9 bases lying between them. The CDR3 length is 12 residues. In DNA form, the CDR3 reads TGTGCCAGCAGAGCAGAGGTAGATACGCAGTATTTT. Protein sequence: CASRAEVDTQYF.

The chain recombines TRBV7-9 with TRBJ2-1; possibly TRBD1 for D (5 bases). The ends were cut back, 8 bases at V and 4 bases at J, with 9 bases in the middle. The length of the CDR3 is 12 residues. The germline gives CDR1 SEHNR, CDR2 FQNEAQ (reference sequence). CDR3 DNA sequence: TGTGCCAGCGGGGCCGGTTACAATGAGCAGTTCTTC. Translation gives CASGAGYNEQFF.

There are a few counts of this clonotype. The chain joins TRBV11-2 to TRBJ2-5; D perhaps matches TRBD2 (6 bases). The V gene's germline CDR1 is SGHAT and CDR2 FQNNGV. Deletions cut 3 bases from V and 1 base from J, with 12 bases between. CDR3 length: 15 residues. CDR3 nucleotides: TGTGCCAGCAGCTTGGGGGGACGCCTCCAAGAGACCCAGTACTTC. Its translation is CASSLGGRLQETQYF.

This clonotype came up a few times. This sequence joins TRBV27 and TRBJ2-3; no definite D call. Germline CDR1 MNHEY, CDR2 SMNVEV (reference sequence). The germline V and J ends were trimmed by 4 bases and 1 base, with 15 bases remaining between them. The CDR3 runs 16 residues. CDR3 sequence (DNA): TGTGCCAGCAGTTCCCTCTTTTCGTATGGCACAGATACGCAGTATTTT. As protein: CASSSLFSYGTDTQYF.

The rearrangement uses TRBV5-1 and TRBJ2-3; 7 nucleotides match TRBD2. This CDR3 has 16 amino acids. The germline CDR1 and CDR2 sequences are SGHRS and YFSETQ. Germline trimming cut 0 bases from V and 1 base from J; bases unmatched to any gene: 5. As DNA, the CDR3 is TGCGCCAGCAGCTTGGAGCCGGGGAGGGGCACAGATACGCAGTATTTT. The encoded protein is CASSLEPGRGTDTQYF.

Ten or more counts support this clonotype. The CDR3 DNA reads TGTGCCAGCAGCTTAGCTAGCGGGGGGTACGAGCAGTACTTC. This encodes CASSLASGGYEQYF. The rearrangement joins TRBV7-2 to TRBJ2-7, with 10 bases matching TRBD2. Germline CDR1 SGHTA, CDR2 FQGNSA. The CDR3 extends over 14 amino acids. V shed 0 bases, J shed 4 bases, and the junction held 0 bases outside the gene matches.

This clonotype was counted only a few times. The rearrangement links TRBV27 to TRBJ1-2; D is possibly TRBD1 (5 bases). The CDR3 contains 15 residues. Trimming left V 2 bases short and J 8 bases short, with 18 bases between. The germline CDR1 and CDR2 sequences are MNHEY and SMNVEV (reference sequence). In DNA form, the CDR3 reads TGTGCCAGCAGTTTAACGCCGAGCAGGGCGGGAGGCTACACCTTC. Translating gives CASSLTPSRAGGYTF.

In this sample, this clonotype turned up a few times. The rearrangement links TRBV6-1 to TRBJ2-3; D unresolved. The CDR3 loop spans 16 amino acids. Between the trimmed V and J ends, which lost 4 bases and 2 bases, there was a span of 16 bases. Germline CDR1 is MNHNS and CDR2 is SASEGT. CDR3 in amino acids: CASSVGRIPLTDTQYF. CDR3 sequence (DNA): TGTGCCAGCAGTGTCGGACGGATCCCCCTCACAGATACGCAGTATTTT.

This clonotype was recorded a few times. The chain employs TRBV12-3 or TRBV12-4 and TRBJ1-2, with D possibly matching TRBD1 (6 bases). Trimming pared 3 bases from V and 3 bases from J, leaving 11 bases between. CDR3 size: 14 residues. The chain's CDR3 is CASSLQGQHYGYTF. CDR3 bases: TGTGCCAGCAGTTTGCAGGGGCAACACTATGGCTACACCTTC.

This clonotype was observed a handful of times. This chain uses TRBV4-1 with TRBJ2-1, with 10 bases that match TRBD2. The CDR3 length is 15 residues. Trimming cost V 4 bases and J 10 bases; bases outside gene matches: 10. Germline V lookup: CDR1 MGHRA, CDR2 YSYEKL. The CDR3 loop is CASSLSGGSQEEQFF. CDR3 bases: TGCGCCAGCAGCCTTAGCGGGGGGTCTCAGGAGGAGCAGTTCTTC.

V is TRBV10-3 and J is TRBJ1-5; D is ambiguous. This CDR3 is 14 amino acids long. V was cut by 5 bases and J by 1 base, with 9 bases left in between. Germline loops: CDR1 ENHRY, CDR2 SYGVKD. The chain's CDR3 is CAISPGGSNQPQHF. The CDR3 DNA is TGTGCCATCAGTCCGGGAGGGAGCAATCAGCCCCAGCATTTT.

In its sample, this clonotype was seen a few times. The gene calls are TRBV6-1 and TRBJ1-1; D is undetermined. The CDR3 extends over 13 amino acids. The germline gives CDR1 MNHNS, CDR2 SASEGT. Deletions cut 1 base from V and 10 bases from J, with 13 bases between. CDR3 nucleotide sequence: TGTGCCAGCAGTGAAGGGACGGCCGTTGGAGCTTTCTTT. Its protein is CASSEGTAVGAFF.

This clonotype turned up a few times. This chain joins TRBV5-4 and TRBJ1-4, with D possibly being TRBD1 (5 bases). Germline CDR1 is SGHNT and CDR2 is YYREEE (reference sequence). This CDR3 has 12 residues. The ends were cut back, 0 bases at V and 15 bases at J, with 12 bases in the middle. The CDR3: CASSLVGPRMFF. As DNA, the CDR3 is TGTGCCAGCAGCTTGGTGGGACCAAGGATGTTTTTT.

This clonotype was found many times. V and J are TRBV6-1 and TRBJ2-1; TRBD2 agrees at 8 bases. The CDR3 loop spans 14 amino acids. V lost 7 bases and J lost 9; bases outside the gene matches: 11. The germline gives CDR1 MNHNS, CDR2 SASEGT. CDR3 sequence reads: CASKSLAGNSEQFF. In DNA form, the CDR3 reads TGTGCCAGCAAGAGTCTAGCGGGCAACAGTGAGCAGTTCTTC.

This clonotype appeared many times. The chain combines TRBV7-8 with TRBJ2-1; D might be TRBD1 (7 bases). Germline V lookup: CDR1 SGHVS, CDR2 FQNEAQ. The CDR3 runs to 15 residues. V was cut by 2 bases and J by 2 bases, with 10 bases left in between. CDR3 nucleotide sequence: TGTGCCAGCAGCTTACAGGGGGGCCCCTACAATGAGCAGTTCTTC. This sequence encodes CASSLQGGPYNEQFF.

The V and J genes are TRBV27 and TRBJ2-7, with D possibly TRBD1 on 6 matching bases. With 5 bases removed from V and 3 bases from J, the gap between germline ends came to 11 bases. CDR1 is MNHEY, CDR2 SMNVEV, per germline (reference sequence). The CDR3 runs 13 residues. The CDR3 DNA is TGTGCCAGCAGTCCCCTCAGGGGCTACGAGCAGTACTTC. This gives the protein CASSPLRGYEQYF.

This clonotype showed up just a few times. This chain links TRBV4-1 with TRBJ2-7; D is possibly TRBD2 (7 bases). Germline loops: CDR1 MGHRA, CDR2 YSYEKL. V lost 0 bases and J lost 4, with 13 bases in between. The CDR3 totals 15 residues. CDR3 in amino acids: CASSQEKGGGYEQYF. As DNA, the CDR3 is TGCGCCAGCAGCCAAGAGAAAGGGGGGGGTTACGAGCAGTACTTC.

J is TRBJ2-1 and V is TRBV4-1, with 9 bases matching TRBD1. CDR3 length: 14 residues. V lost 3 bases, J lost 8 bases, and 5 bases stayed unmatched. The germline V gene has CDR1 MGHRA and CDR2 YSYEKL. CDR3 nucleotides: TGCGCCAGCAGCCATTGGGACAGGGCCGATGAGCAGTTCTTC. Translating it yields CASSHWDRADEQFF.

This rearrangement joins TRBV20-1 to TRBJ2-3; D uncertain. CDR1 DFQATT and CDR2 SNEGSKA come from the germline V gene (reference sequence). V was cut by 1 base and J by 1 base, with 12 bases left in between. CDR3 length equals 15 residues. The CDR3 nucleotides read TGCAGTGCTAGAGTGGGATTTTCGCGCACAGATACGCAGTATTTT. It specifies CSARVGFSRTDTQYF.

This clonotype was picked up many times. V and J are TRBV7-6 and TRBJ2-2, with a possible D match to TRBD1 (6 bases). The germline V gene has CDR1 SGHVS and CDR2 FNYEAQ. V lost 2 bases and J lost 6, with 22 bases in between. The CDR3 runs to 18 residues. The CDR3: CASSLSPLGQSEAGELFF. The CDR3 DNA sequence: TGTGCCAGCAGCTTATCCCCCTTAGGACAGTCCGAGGCCGGGGAGCTGTTTTTT.

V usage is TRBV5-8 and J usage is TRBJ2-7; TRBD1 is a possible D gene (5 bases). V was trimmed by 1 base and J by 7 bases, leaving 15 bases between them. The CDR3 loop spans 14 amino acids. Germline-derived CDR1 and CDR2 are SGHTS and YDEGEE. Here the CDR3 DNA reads TGTGCCAGCAGCTTGTTCGTGGGGCTTGTAGAGCAGTACGTC. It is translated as CASSLFVGLVEQYV.

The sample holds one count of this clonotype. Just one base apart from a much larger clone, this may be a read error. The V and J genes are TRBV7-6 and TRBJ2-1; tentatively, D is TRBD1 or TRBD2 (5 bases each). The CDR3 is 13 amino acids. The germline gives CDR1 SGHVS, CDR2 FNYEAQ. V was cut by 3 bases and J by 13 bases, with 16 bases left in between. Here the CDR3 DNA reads TGTGCCAGCAGCTTCGGGACGGTCGAAAAACAGTTCTTC. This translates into CASSFGTVEKQFF. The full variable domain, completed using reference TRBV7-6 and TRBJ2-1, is GAGVSQSPRYKVTKRGQDVALRCDPISGHVSLYWYRQALGQGPEFLTYFNYEAQQDKSGLPNDRFSAERPEGSISTLTIQRTEQRDSAMYRCASSFGTVEKQFFGPGTRLTVL.

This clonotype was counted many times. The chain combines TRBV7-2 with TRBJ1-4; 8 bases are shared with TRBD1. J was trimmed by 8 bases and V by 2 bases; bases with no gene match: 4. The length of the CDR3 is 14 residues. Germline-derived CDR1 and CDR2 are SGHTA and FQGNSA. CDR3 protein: CASSLRTGQEKLFF. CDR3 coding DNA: TGTGCCAGCAGCTTAAGGACAGGGCAGGAAAAACTGTTTTTT.

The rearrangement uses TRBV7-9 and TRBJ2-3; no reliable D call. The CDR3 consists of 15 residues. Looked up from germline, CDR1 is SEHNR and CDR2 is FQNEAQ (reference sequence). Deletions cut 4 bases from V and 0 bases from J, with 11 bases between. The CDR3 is CASSSPDYSTDTQYF. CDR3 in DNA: TGTGCCAGCAGCTCCCCTGATTATAGCACAGATACGCAGTATTTT.